This paragraph covers one TCR beta chain sequence. Its antigen is not identified. The sample comes from a study of cytomegalovirus exposure and HLA in healthy donors. Study at large: Clustering assigned 81% of the 350 to 450 genotyped donors to the Caucasian-associated ancestry cluster.

60 Vbeta and 13 Jbeta primers were used in PCR. Produced via immunoSEQ multiplex PCR; TCRdb's table is partial and in-frame only. The sample includes tens of thousands of clones. Healthy bone marrow donors formed the donor group. General study findings and limits: Reports indicate that TCR beta sequences accurately predicted the HLA-A and HLA-B alleles of most subjects.

The source material was PBMCs. This TCR was sampled from a human donor in good health.

CDR3 residues: CASSPDRDSPLSGNTIYF. The CDR3 DNA follows: TGCGCCAGCAGCCCCGACAGGGATTCCCCCCTCTCTGGAAACACCATATATTTT. The chain carries TRBV4-1 and TRBJ1-3, with 7 nucleotides matching TRBD1. Germline assignment: CDR1 MGHRA and CDR2 YSYEKL. V lost 4 bases, J lost 0 bases, and 12 bases stayed unmatched. This CDR3 is built from 18 residues.